Listed below are T cell receptor beta chains from one sample, sequenced in a study of blood T cell repertoires in COVID-19. Assay used: immunoSEQ multiplex PCR; TCRdb lists only in-frame clones, some missing. The top ten hold approximately 0.77% of the sample, which has around 100,000 clones, 80% to 85% seen once. Sequences were obtained from peripheral blood. The receptors stem from an older woman with acute or convalescent COVID-19. The CDR3 runs from the conserved cysteine through the conserved F or W. The order of the fields is V gene, D gene, clone size, J gene, CDR3 protein, CDR3 DNA. The D gene is left open where the match is weak. Part of the rows lack a size; the others show once, few, many or a class for expanded clones.

TRBV7-2	TRBD2	-	TRBJ2-5	CASSSRSGGTQYF	TGTGCCAGCAGTTCGCGATCGGGAGGGACCCAGTACTTC
TRBV28	-	once	TRBJ2-4	CASTPRSSNIQYF	TGTGCCAGCACCCCACGGTCCTCAAACATTCAGTACTTC
TRBV7-9	-	-	TRBJ2-1	CASSSTSYNEQFF	TGTGCCAGCAGCTCTACCTCGTACAATGAGCAGTTCTTC
TRBV20-1	TRBD2	-	TRBJ2-5	CSASPAGAPQETQYF	TGCAGTGCTAGTCCAGCGGGGGCCCCCCAAGAGACCCAGTACTTC
TRBV6-5	-	-	TRBJ1-2	CASSYSLAQGSGYTF	TGTGCCAGCAGTTATTCTCTAGCGCAGGGATCTGGCTACACCTTC
TRBV11-2	-	-	TRBJ2-3	CASSLGPGGTDTQYF	TGTGCCAGCAGCCTGGGCCCCGGAGGTACAGATACGCAGTATTTT
TRBV7-9	TRBD2	few	TRBJ2-1	CAIPRGLAGGSRSYNEQFF	TGTGCCATCCCAAGAGGACTAGCGGGGGGTTCTCGCTCCTACAATGAGCAGTTCTTC
TRBV2	-	-	TRBJ1-5	CASSVGAIKGPQHF	TGTGCCAGCAGTGTGGGGGCCATAAAAGGGCCCCAGCATTTT
TRBV6-5	TRBD2	once	TRBJ2-5	CASKLAGVETQYF	TGTGCCAGCAAACTAGCGGGAGTAGAGACCCAGTACTTC
TRBV18	-	-	TRBJ2-3	CASSPPGQSTDTQYF	TGTGCCAGCTCACCACCGGGCCAGAGCACAGATACGCAGTATTTT
TRBV4-2	-	few	TRBJ2-7	CASSQDSGRGYEQYF	TGTGCCAGCAGCCAAGATTCAGGGCGGGGCTACGAGCAGTACTTC
TRBV14	-	-	TRBJ2-1	CASSQVLGGNEQFF	TGTGCCAGCAGCCAAGTTCTAGGAGGCAATGAGCAGTTCTTC
TRBV15	-	-	TRBJ1-5	CATSSRVGNQPQHF	TGTGCCACCAGTTCTCGGGTCGGGAATCAGCCCCAGCATTTT
TRBV5-1	-	-	TRBJ2-7	CASSWETSGSEQYF	TGCGCCAGCAGCTGGGAGACTAGTGGGTCCGAGCAGTACTTC
TRBV7-3	TRBD2	-	TRBJ2-7	CASSLSAWGGEQYF	TGTGCCAGCAGCTTAAGTGCTTGGGGGGGCGAGCAGTACTTC
TRBV18	-	once	TRBJ2-3	CASSGGTVDTQYF	TGTGCCAGCTCAGGAGGGACGGTAGATACGCAGTATTTT
TRBV14	-	-	TRBJ2-4	CASSPRQGGKNIQYF	TGTGCCAGCAGCCCGCGTCAGGGTGGGAAAAACATTCAGTACTTC
TRBV2	-	once	TRBJ1-4	CASSAGSTNEKLFF	TGTGCCAGCAGTGCAGGGTCAACTAATGAAAAACTGTTTTTT
TRBV6-4	-	-	TRBJ2-6	CASSQQPSGANVLTF	TGTGCCAGCAGTCAACAGCCCTCTGGGGCCAACGTCCTGACTTTC
TRBV2	TRBD1	-	TRBJ2-7	CASRSEQGVSYEQYF	TGTGCCAGCAGATCCGAACAGGGGGTCTCCTACGAGCAGTACTTC
TRBV24-1	TRBD1	-	TRBJ2-1	CATSEVGQGAYNEQFF	TGTGCCACCAGCGAAGTGGGACAGGGAGCCTACAATGAGCAGTTCTTC
TRBV21-1	-	-	TRBJ1-1	CASSKDRDRGVPTEAFF	TGTGCCAGCAGCAAAGACCGGGACAGGGGAGTTCCCACTGAAGCTTTCTTT
TRBV19	-	-	TRBJ1-3	CASTSSRNTIYF	TGTGCCAGTACCTCCTCGAGGAACACCATATATTTT
TRBV20-1	TRBD2	-	TRBJ2-5	CSASPGTSQETQYF	TGCAGTGCTAGTCCCGGGACTAGCCAAGAGACCCAGTACTTC
TRBV5-1	TRBD2	-	TRBJ2-1	CASSRTSGSSYNEQFF	TGCGCCAGCAGTCGGACTAGCGGGAGCTCCTACAATGAGCAGTTCTTC
TRBV5-4	-	-	TRBJ2-1	CASSSYRDVGNEQFF	TGTGCCAGCAGCTCATACAGGGATGTGGGGAATGAGCAGTTCTTC
TRBV3-1/TRBV3-2	-	-	TRBJ1-2	CASSQEPGPYGYTF	TGTGCCAGCAGCCAAGAACCAGGGCCCTATGGCTACACCTTC
TRBV10-1	-	once	TRBJ2-7	CASSVEATNGEQYF	TGCGCCAGCAGTGTGGAAGCGACGAATGGGGAGCAGTACTTC
TRBV30	TRBD1	-	TRBJ1-2	CAWSTTGVVVSGYTF	TGTGCCTGGAGTACCACAGGGGTAGTAGTGAGTGGCTACACCTTC
TRBV19	-	-	TRBJ2-7	CASSISPDSYEQYF	TGTGCCAGTAGTATTTCCCCGGACAGCTACGAGCAGTACTTC
TRBV19	-	-	TRBJ1-5	CASSIRGAQHF	TGTGCCAGTAGTATACGGGGGGCCCAGCATTTT
TRBV6-5	TRBD1	once	TRBJ1-2	CASGGQGIGGGYTF	TGTGCCAGCGGGGGACAGGGAATAGGTGGTGGCTACACCTTC
TRBV7-9	-	-	TRBJ1-6	CASSFNRVGSPLHF	TGTGCCAGCAGCTTTAACAGGGTAGGCTCACCCCTCCACTTT
TRBV4-1	TRBD1	-	TRBJ1-6	CASSQDIVSGGRGSSYNSPLHF	TGCGCCAGCAGCCAAGATATTGTGTCCGGTGGCAGGGGGAGCTCCTATAATTCACCCCTCCACTTT
TRBV28	-	-	TRBJ2-1	CASSLSPDTIKGEFF	TGTGCCAGCAGTTTATCCCCGGATACAATCAAGGGGGAGTTCTTC
TRBV28	-	-	TRBJ1-5	CASSSGMGSNQPQHF	TGTGCCAGCAGCTCGGGGATGGGTAGCAATCAGCCCCAGCATTTT
TRBV6-5	TRBD2	-	TRBJ2-1	CASGRGGFGDNEQFF	TGTGCCAGCGGCCGGGGGGGCTTTGGGGACAATGAGCAGTTCTTC
TRBV18	-	-	TRBJ1-1	CASSTGTEAFF	TGTGCCAGCTCAACGGGGACTGAAGCTTTCTTT
TRBV16	-	few	TRBJ2-7	CASSQSGDYEQYF	TGTGCCAGCAGCCAGTCCGGGGACTACGAGCAGTACTTC
TRBV7-3	-	few	TRBJ2-1	CASSPVAGQQFF	TGTGCCAGCAGCCCAGTTGCGGGACAGCAGTTCTTC
TRBV9	TRBD1	-	TRBJ1-1	CASSARTGNTEAFF	TGTGCCAGCAGCGCACGGACAGGTAACACTGAAGCTTTCTTT
TRBV28	-	-	TRBJ2-1	CASSLWTLARNEQFF	TGTGCCAGCAGTTTGTGGACTCTGGCGCGGAATGAGCAGTTCTTC
TRBV13	-	few	TRBJ2-1	CASSSRRPYERESYNEQFF	TGTGCCAGCAGCTCGCGTCGGCCCTACGAGAGGGAGTCCTACAATGAGCAGTTCTTC
TRBV19	-	-	TRBJ1-4	CASSRGGINEKLFF	TGTGCCAGTTCAAGGGGGGGTATTAATGAAAAACTGTTTTTT
TRBV6-5	-	-	TRBJ1-6	CASSSQFSYNSPLHF	TGTGCCAGCAGTTCACAGTTCTCCTATAATTCACCCCTCCACTTT
TRBV6-5	TRBD2	-	TRBJ2-1	CASSPLAGGGNEQFF	TGTGCCAGCAGCCCACTAGCGGGAGGTGGGAATGAGCAGTTCTTC
TRBV25-1	TRBD2	-	TRBJ2-5	CASTAPGGAQETQYF	TGTGCCAGCACCGCCCCGGGGGGGGCCCAAGAGACCCAGTACTTC
TRBV3-1/TRBV3-2	TRBD2	-	TRBJ2-3	CASSHSTPGLGNTDTQYF	TGTGCCAGCAGCCACAGTACTCCGGGACTAGGGAATACAGATACGCAGTATTTT
TRBV19	-	once	TRBJ2-1	CASSPRVHNEQFF	TGTGCCAGTAGTCCCAGGGTCCACAATGAGCAGTTCTTC
TRBV10-3	TRBD1	-	TRBJ2-7	CAISESVTGAEQYF	TGTGCCATCAGTGAGTCGGTGACAGGGGCCGAGCAGTACTTC
TRBV5-4	-	-	TRBJ2-1	CASSRDAGGGNEQFF	TGTGCCAGCAGCCGGGACGCAGGGGGAGGCAATGAGCAGTTCTTC
TRBV4-2	TRBD2	once	TRBJ2-7	CASSQDFSRLAGGSSYEQYF	TGTGCCAGCAGCCAAGATTTTTCTAGACTAGCGGGTGGTAGCTCCTACGAGCAGTACTTC
TRBV30	TRBD2	-	TRBJ2-5	CAWSAGLAVETQYF	TGTGCCTGGAGTGCGGGACTAGCGGTGGAGACCCAGTACTTC
TRBV29-1	-	-	TRBJ1-1	CSVETRVWPQTEAFF	TGCAGCGTTGAAACGAGGGTTTGGCCTCAGACTGAAGCTTTCTTT